One sample yielded the 12 T cell receptor beta chains listed below, sequenced in a study of yellow fever vaccine responses in identical twins. TCRdb re-derived calls from the RT-PCR reads in MiXCR, one entry per CDR3 protein. The sample includes 35,000 or so distinct CDR3 sequences, about 61% seen only once; the top ten take 4.5%. This specimen consisted of T cells from blood (PBMCs), unsorted or a sorted subset (not recorded which), obtained before or after yellow fever vaccination (not recorded which). These receptors originate from a woman in her late teens or twenties who received the yellow fever vaccine.

The chain combines TRBV12-3 or TRBV12-4 with TRBJ1-2; D remains ambiguous. V was shortened by 3 bases and J by 8 bases, with 10 bases between the two germline ends. CDR3 length: 12 residues. The CDR3 sequence: CASSFDNRGYTF. CDR3 nucleotide sequence: TGTGCCAGCAGTTTCGACAATCGGGGCTACACCTTC.

The chain uses TRBV11-3 and TRBJ2-7; D is ambiguous. Trimming pared 1 base from V and 1 base from J, leaving 2 bases between. CDR1 SGHNT and CDR2 YENEEA come from the germline V gene. The CDR3 length is 12 residues. CDR3 sequence (DNA): TGTGCCAGCAGCTTAGGTTCCTACGAGCAGTACGTC. Amino acids: CASSLGSYEQYV.

The gene calls are TRBV5-1 and TRBJ2-2, with D possibly being TRBD2 (5 bases). CDR3 length: 14 residues. Trimming cost V 3 bases and J 2 bases, with 8 bases left between them. The germline gives CDR1 SGHRS, CDR2 YFSETQ. CDR3 amino acids: CASSSGSNTGELFF. Here the CDR3 DNA reads TGCGCCAGCAGCTCGGGGTCTAACACCGGGGAGCTGTTTTTT.

This chain links TRBV29-1 with TRBJ2-5; 12 bases map to TRBD1. V shed 7 bases, J shed 4 bases, and the junction held 7 bases outside the gene matches. CDR1 SQVTM and CDR2 ANQGSEA come from the germline V gene. The CDR3 is made up of 14 amino acids. CDR3 region: CSATGQGAGETQYF. The CDR3, as DNA: TGCAGCGCTACGGGACAGGGGGCCGGAGAGACCCAGTACTTC.

As regards this clonotype: The junction does not match germline at one end; this may be a read error. The rearrangement uses TRBV14 and TRBJ2-2; TRBD2 agrees at 8 bases. The CDR3 runs to 17 residues. CDR1 is SGHDN, CDR2 FVKESK, per germline. The CDR3 nucleotides read TGTGTCAGCAGCCAAAAGCCGGGGGGGGCGGACACCGGGGAGCTGTTTTTT. Translating it yields CVSSQKPGGADTGELFF. The complete variable domain, with remaining parts taken from reference TRBV14 and TRBJ2-2, reads EAGVTQFPSHSVIEKGQTVTLRCDPISGHDNLYWYRRVMGKEIKFLLHFVKESKQDESGMPNNRFLAERTGGTYSTLKVQPAELEDSGVYFCVSSQKPGGADTGELFFGEGSRLTVL.

The CDR3 nucleotides read TGTGCCACCAGTGTGGGGGACCATCAGCCCCAGCATTTT. Protein sequence: CATSVGDHQPQHF. The gene calls are TRBV24-1 and TRBJ1-5; a possible D gene is TRBD1 (5 bases). V lost 5 bases and J lost 5, with 9 bases in between. The CDR3 length is 13 residues. The germline CDR1 and CDR2 sequences are KGHDR and SFDVKD.

This clonotype was seen just once. The V gene is TRBV12-5, the J gene TRBJ1-4; D call uncertain. The V gene lost 2 bases and the J gene lost 4 bases, with 14 bases spanning the gap. Germline CDR1 is LGHNT and CDR2 is FRNRAP. There are 16 residues in the CDR3. The CDR3 DNA reads TGTGCTAGTGGTTTGTCCAGCCGCGGGGTTAATGAAAAACTGTTTTTT. Its protein product is CASGLSSRGVNEKLFF.

The V gene is TRBV11-3, the J gene TRBJ2-5, with D maybe TRBD2 (6 bases). V lost 5 bases and J lost 1, with 14 bases in between. Germline assignment: CDR1 SGHNT and CDR2 YENEEA. The CDR3 loop spans 15 amino acids. CDR3 coding DNA: TGTGCCAGCAGCACCTGGGGGGAGCGCCAAGAGACCCAGTACTTC. It is translated as CASSTWGERQETQYF.

The V gene is TRBV29-1, the J gene TRBJ2-1; 7 bases agree with TRBD2. The V gene's germline CDR1 is SQVTM and CDR2 ANQGSEA. The CDR3 consists of 14 residues. The J segment lost 2 bases and the V segment lost 3 bases, leaving 4 bases of the junction unmatched. The CDR3 DNA is TGCAGCGTTGACTTCCTAGCGGCCTACAATGAGCAGTTCTTC. This sequence encodes CSVDFLAAYNEQFF.

The V gene is TRBV5-1, the J gene TRBJ1-4; TRBD1 might be the D (6 bases). Trimming pared 8 bases from V and 17 bases from J, leaving 16 bases between. Germline V gene sequence: CDR1 SGHRS, CDR2 YFSETQ. This CDR3 is 10 amino acids long. CDR3 sequence: CARAYRVGFF. The CDR3, as DNA: TGCGCCAGGGCGTACAGGGTTGGTTTTTTT.

This chain links TRBV13 with TRBJ2-5; 7 bases agree with TRBD2. Germline lookup yields CDR1 PRHDT and CDR2 FYEKMQ (reference sequence). The CDR3 has 15 amino acids. V was pared by 8 bases and J by 1 base, with 10 bases of the junction left unmatched. CDR3 sequence (DNA): TGTGCCAGCTCCGAGCGGCTAGCGGTCCAAGAGACCCAGTACTTC. Protein sequence: CASSERLAVQETQYF.

The CDR3 is CSARESGNGYTF. In DNA form, the CDR3 reads TGCAGTGCTAGAGAGTCCGGAAATGGCTACACCTTC. This chain joins TRBV20-1 and TRBJ1-2; no reliable D call. Trimming removed 0 bases from V and 6 bases from J, with 8 bases in between. CDR1 and CDR2 (germline): DFQATT, SNEGSKA (reference sequence). This CDR3 has 12 residues.